The next 8 T cell receptor beta chains were all read from a single sample in a study of tumor-infiltrating lymphocytes in localized non-small cell lung cancer. The assay was immunoSEQ multiplex PCR, and TCRdb's table has in-frame clones only and misses some. The sample carries 25,000 to 30,000 clones, 70% to 90% recorded once. Sequenced: lung tumor tissue. All receptors derive from a human donor with non-small cell lung cancer.

The rearrangement links TRBV5-6 to TRBJ2-5; 7 bases fit TRBD1. CDR3 length: 16 residues. The trim removed 5 bases at V and 0 bases at J, leaving 10 bases unmatched. Germline V CDR1 and CDR2: SGHDT, YYEEEE. The CDR3 region has the DNA TGTGCCAGCAGGCTGACAGGGAACCTCTACCAAGAGACCCAGTACTTC. It specifies CASRLTGNLYQETQYF.

This chain connects TRBV19 to TRBJ1-1; D gene unclear. CDR3 size: 13 residues. The germline V gene encodes CDR1 LNHDA and CDR2 SQIVND (reference sequence). V shed 3 bases and J shed 1 base, with 6 bases lying between them. DNA of the CDR3: TGTGCCAGTAGTATTAACAAGAACACTGAAGCTTTCTTT. Translated: CASSINKNTEAFF.

The chain couples TRBV18 to TRBJ2-2, with TRBD1 identical over 7 bases. In germline, CDR1 is KGHSH, CDR2 LQKENI. Trimming cost V 1 base and J 0 bases; bases outside gene matches: 2. CDR3 length: 16 residues. The DNA of the CDR3 is TGTGCCAGCTCACCACTGGGACAGTCGAACACCGGGGAGCTGTTTTTT. Protein product: CASSPLGQSNTGELFF.

This clone was found once. The gene calls are TRBV7-9 and TRBJ1-5, with D tentatively TRBD1 (6 bases). Trimming removed 2 bases from V and 8 bases from J, with 10 bases in between. Germline assignment: CDR1 SEHNR and CDR2 FQNEAQ (reference sequence). This CDR3 has 13 residues. The CDR3 sequence is CASSLRGPEPQHF. CDR3 nucleotide sequence: TGTGCCAGCAGCTTACGGGGGCCGGAGCCCCAGCATTTT.

The J gene is TRBJ2-3, the V gene TRBV30, with TRBD1 identical over 10 bases. The V and J ends lost 2 bases and 6 bases, in that order; junction bases with no gene match: 8. The germline CDR1 and CDR2 sequences are GTSNPN and SVGIG (reference sequence). The CDR3 is made up of 15 amino acids. Here the CDR3 DNA reads TGTGCCTGGAGTCGACAGGGGGCTTACGGGGATACGCAGTATTTT. Encoded protein: CAWSRQGAYGDTQYF.

J is TRBJ2-5 and V is TRBV5-4, with 10 bases that match TRBD1. Germline values: CDR1 SGHNT, CDR2 YYREEE (reference sequence). This CDR3 contains 15 residues. With 1 base clipped from V and 4 bases from J, the junction kept 4 bases outside the gene matches. CDR3 region: CASSLMTGGGETQYF. CDR3 DNA sequence: TGTGCCAGCAGCTTGATGACAGGGGGCGGAGAGACCCAGTACTTC.

The rearrangement joins TRBV7-2 to TRBJ2-7; tentatively, D is TRBD1 (6 bases). The length of the CDR3 is 13 residues. Trimming stripped 8 bases from V and 2 bases from J, with 13 bases between. Per the germline V gene, CDR1 is SGHTA and CDR2 is FQGNSA. The CDR3 reads CASAPRTAYEQYF. For the CDR3, the DNA is TGTGCCAGCGCACCCCGGACAGCCTACGAGCAGTACTTC.

The gene calls are TRBV11-2 and TRBJ2-5; D is ambiguous. CDR3 length: 15 residues. Per the germline V gene, CDR1 is SGHAT and CDR2 is FQNNGV. V dropped 1 base and J dropped 2 bases, with 11 bases sitting between them. The CDR3 sequence: CASSLVGRLQETQYF. The CDR3 region has the DNA TGTGCCAGCAGCTTAGTTGGCAGGTTGCAAGAGACCCAGTACTTC.